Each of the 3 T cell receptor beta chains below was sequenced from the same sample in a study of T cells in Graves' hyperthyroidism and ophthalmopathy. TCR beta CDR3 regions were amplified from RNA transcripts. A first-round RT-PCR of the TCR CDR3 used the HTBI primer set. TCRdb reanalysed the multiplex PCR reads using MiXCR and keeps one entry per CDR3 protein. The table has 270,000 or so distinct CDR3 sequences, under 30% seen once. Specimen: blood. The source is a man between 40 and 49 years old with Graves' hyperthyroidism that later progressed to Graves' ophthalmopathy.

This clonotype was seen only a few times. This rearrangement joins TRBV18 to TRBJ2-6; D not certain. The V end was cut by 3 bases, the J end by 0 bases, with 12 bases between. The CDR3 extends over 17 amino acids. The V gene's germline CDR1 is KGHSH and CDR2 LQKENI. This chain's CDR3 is CASSPLWANSGANVLTF. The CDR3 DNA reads TGTGCCAGCTCACCCTTGTGGGCAAACTCTGGGGCCAACGTCCTGACTTTC. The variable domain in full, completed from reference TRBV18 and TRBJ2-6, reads NAGVMQNPRHLVRRRGQEARLRCSPMKGHSHVYWYRQLPEEGLKFMVYLQKENIIDESGMPKERFSAEFPKEGPSILRIQQVVRGDSAAYFCASSPLWANSGANVLTFGAGSRLTVL.

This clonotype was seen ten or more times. In DNA form, the CDR3 reads TGTGCCACCAGTGAGAGCCCAGCCAATCAGCCCCAGCATTTT. Residues: CATSESPANQPQHF. This chain connects TRBV24-1 to TRBJ1-5; D unresolved. The CDR3 has 14 residues. Looked up from germline, CDR1 is KGHDR and CDR2 is SFDVKD. V dropped 4 bases and J dropped 3 bases, with 9 bases sitting between them.

The CDR3 nucleotides are TGTGCCAGCAGGGGGGGACAGGCTATGAACACTGAAGCTTTCTTT. Translation: CASRGGQAMNTEAFF. The chain carries TRBV6-1 and TRBJ1-1; 8 bases agree with TRBD1. Looked up from germline, CDR1 is MNHNS and CDR2 is SASEGT. This CDR3 contains 15 residues. V trimming: 6 bases; J trimming: 0 bases; junction bases outside the gene matches: 6.